This note documents a single TCR beta chain sequence. TCRdb reprocessed the 5' RACE reads and keeps a single row for each CDR3 protein, giving no DNA. The table for this sample gives 500,000 to 700,000 distinct CDR3 sequences. The data were obtained in a study of T cells expressing NK-cell markers. CDR1 and CDR2 (germline): SGHDN, FVKESK. The CDR3 covers 16 residues. The specimen was blood T cells: a sorted CD56 or NKG2C T cell subset, CD4+ or CD8+ T cells, or bulk PBMC T cells (not recorded which). The receptor comes from a young man in good health. The genes are TRBV14 and TRBJ2-1. CDR3 region: CASSHQGRIPYNEQFF.